This entry lists 8 T cell receptor beta chains sequenced from one sample in a study of T cells in Graves' hyperthyroidism and ophthalmopathy. Amplification of TCR beta CDR3 regions used RNA as the template. First-round RT-PCR targeting the TCR CDR3 was performed with the HTBI primer set. Using its own MiXCR run on the multiplex PCR reads, TCRdb lists one record per CDR3 protein. This sample carries 600,000 or so distinct CDR3 sequences, approximately 15% of them seen once, and the ten largest clones take roughly an eighth. Sequenced input: blood. All receptors derive from a woman aged 50 to 65 with Graves' ophthalmopathy.

This clonotype was recorded at least ten times. This chain links TRBV7-2 with TRBJ2-1, with D possibly being TRBD1 (5 bases). The CDR3 contains 15 residues. Trimming removed 6 bases at V and 2 bases at J, with 14 bases between. CDR1 is SGHTA, CDR2 FQGNSA, per germline. The CDR3 spells CASRWLDIPYNEQFF. CDR3 coding DNA: TGTGCCAGCAGGTGGCTGGACATCCCCTACAATGAGCAGTTCTTC.

This clonotype was found a few times. The junction shows a germline mismatch at one end, possibly a read error. V is TRBV7-7 and J is TRBJ2-5; 7 nucleotides align to TRBD2. The CDR3 is made up of 15 amino acids. Germline loops: CDR1 SSHAT, CDR2 FNYEAQ (reference sequence). The CDR3 DNA reads as TGTGCTAGCAGCTTAAGGCCAGCGGGAAAAGAGACCCAGTACTTC. Translated: CASSLRPAGKETQYF.

This clonotype was detected many times. The V and J genes are TRBV28 and TRBJ1-2; the match to TRBD1 covers 12 bases. The CDR3 consists of 18 residues. Germline CDR1 is MDHEN and CDR2 is SYDVKM. With 7 bases clipped from V and 0 bases from J, the junction kept 12 bases outside the gene matches. The CDR3 coding sequence is TGTGCCAGCACCCATCTAACCGGGACAGGGGGCCCTAACTATGGCTACACCTTC. It is translated as CASTHLTGTGGPNYGYTF.

CDR3 bases: TGCGCCAGCAGCCAAGATCTCCTAGCGGGCCCGGCAGGTGAGCAGTTCTTC. It is translated as CASSQDLLAGPAGEQFF. V is TRBV4-3 and J is TRBJ2-1; 8 nucleotides agree with TRBD2. The CDR3 totals 17 residues. Trimming removed 0 bases from V and 9 bases from J; junction bases left unmatched: 13. Germline lookup yields CDR1 LGHNA and CDR2 YSLEER.

This clonotype has at least ten counts. The chain employs TRBV5-1 and TRBJ1-4; D gene unclear. Trimming took 4 bases from V and 3 from J, leaving 22 bases between them. CDR1 and CDR2 (germline): SGHRS, YFSETQ. The CDR3 totals 18 residues. CDR3 in amino acids: CASSLRERDVAANEKLFF. The DNA of the CDR3 is TGCGCCAGCAGCCTCCGGGAAAGGGATGTGGCGGCTAATGAAAAACTGTTTTTT.

This clonotype appeared many times. V gene TRBV28 combines with J gene TRBJ2-7; D gene unclear. The V end lost 3 bases, the J end lost 4 bases, and 13 bases lay between the germline ends. This CDR3 region has 14 residues. Germline lookup yields CDR1 MDHEN and CDR2 SYDVKM. CDR3 protein: CASSLSEPRYEQYF. CDR3 in DNA: TGTGCCAGCAGTTTGTCGGAACCCCGTTACGAGCAGTACTTC.

This clonotype was seen many times. The chain couples TRBV28 to TRBJ2-2; 9 nucleotides agree with TRBD2. Unmatched junction bases numbered 9, after V lost 6 bases and J lost 1 base. The CDR3 runs to 17 residues. CDR1 MDHEN and CDR2 SYDVKM come from the germline V gene. The CDR3 loop reads CASSPPPSGKNTGELFF. The CDR3 nucleotides are TGTGCCAGCAGCCCACCTCCTAGCGGGAAGAACACCGGGGAGCTGTTTTTT.

This clonotype was recorded many times. The V and J genes are TRBV6-1 and TRBJ2-3; D is perhaps TRBD1 (5 bases). The CDR3 runs to 17 residues. CDR1 and CDR2 (germline): MNHNS, SASEGT. The ends were cut back, 4 bases at V and 0 bases at J, with 17 bases in the middle. As DNA, the CDR3 is TGTGCCAGCAGTGTTACCGCTAGGCCAGGGAGCACAGATACGCAGTATTTT. It encodes CASSVTARPGSTDTQYF.